These 15 T cell receptor beta chains came from one sample sequenced in a study of blood T cell repertoires in COVID-19. Using immunoSEQ multiplex PCR, the repertoire was profiled, and TCRdb retains in-frame clones only, with some absent. There are fewer than 250,000 clones in the sample; 83% occur only once, and more than 5.5% lies in the top ten. Sample: peripheral blood. The origin of the receptors is a human donor in a cohort sampled during active COVID-19.

The chain links TRBV30 to TRBJ2-3; TRBD2 agrees at 9 bases. This CDR3 contains 15 residues. V lost 4 bases and J lost 0; bases outside the gene matches: 5. Germline V gives CDR1 GTSNPN, CDR2 SVGIG (reference sequence). CDR3 DNA: TGTGCCTGGAACCTACTAGCGGGCAGCACAGATACGCAGTATTTT. Translating it yields CAWNLLAGSTDTQYF.

This clone showed up just once. The chain uses TRBV5-1 and TRBJ1-4, with D perhaps TRBD1 (5 bases). V was shortened by 4 bases and J by 10 bases, with 17 bases between the two germline ends. The CDR3 has 14 amino acids. The germline CDR1 and CDR2 sequences are SGHRS and YFSETQ. CDR3 in amino acids: CASSATFRDGKLFF. In DNA form, the CDR3 reads TGCGCCAGCAGCGCGACCTTCAGGGATGGAAAACTGTTTTTT.

CDR3 protein: CASTPWGGGNQPQHF. DNA of the CDR3: TGTGCCAGCACCCCATGGGGAGGGGGCAATCAGCCCCAGCATTTT. The chain is built from TRBV6-4 and TRBJ1-5, with D perhaps matching TRBD1 (5 bases). Trimming left V 7 bases short and J 2 bases short, with 15 bases between. Germline loops: CDR1 MRHNA, CDR2 SNTAGT. The CDR3 extends over 15 amino acids.

The J gene is TRBJ1-2, the V gene TRBV19; 9 nucleotides match TRBD1. V was clipped by 4 bases and J by 3 bases; unmatched bases: 12. The CDR3 totals 17 residues. Germline assignment: CDR1 LNHDA and CDR2 SQIVND (reference sequence). This chain's CDR3 is CASSKDRGNPLDYGYTF. CDR3 coding DNA: TGTGCCAGTAGTAAGGACAGGGGTAACCCGTTGGACTATGGCTACACCTTC.

The V call is TRBV3-1 (or the pseudogene TRBV3-2), the J call TRBJ1-6, with D maybe TRBD1 (5 bases). The germline V gene has CDR1 LGHDT and CDR2 YNNKEL (reference sequence). Trimming shortened V by 3 bases and J by 7 bases, and 7 bases separated the two germline ends. CDR3 size: 13 residues. The CDR3 sequence is CASSQAGNSPLHF. The CDR3 DNA is TGTGCCAGCAGCCAGGCAGGGAATTCACCCCTCCACTTT.

The rearrangement joins TRBV10-3 to TRBJ1-2; D perhaps matches TRBD1 (5 bases). V dropped 4 bases and J dropped 8 bases, with 17 bases sitting between them. Germline CDR1 ENHRY, CDR2 SYGVKD. The CDR3 contains 14 residues. CDR3 nucleotides: TGTGCCATCAGTGGGGTCGGGCAGGGTGAGGGCTACACCTTC. Translated, it gives CAISGVGQGEGYTF.

DNA for the CDR3: TGTGCCAGCAGTTTGGGACTTTACACAGATACGCAGTATTTT. Protein: CASSLGLYTDTQYF. The V gene is TRBV28, the J gene TRBJ2-3; weak D call: TRBD2 (6 bases). Germline assignment: CDR1 MDHEN and CDR2 SYDVKM. This CDR3 is 14 amino acids long. Trimming left V 3 bases short and J 2 bases short, with 9 bases between.

The chain carries TRBV5-4 and TRBJ2-3; TRBD1 aligns across 9 bases. V was clipped by 3 bases and J by 5 bases; unmatched bases: 7. CDR3 length: 15 amino acids. CDR1 and CDR2 (germline): SGHNT, YYREEE (reference sequence). CDR3 residues: CASSSRTGAEDTQYF. Here the CDR3 DNA reads TGTGCCAGCAGCTCCCGGACAGGGGCCGAAGATACGCAGTATTTT.

The chain has TRBV2 and TRBJ2-3, with a tentative D call TRBD2 (5 bases). This CDR3 contains 14 residues. CDR1 and CDR2 from the germline V gene are SNHLY and FYNNEI. V was cut by 2 bases and J by 8 bases, with 14 bases left in between. The CDR3 region has the DNA TGTGCCAGCAGTGAATTAGTCGCGGGTAGTACGCAGTATTTT. Translation: CASSELVAGSTQYF.

Comments on this clone: The junction differs from germline at one of its ends, possibly a read error. The chain employs TRBV7-2 and TRBJ2-6; TRBD2 might be the D (6 bases). CDR3 length: 16 residues. The germline CDR1 and CDR2 sequences are SGHTA and FQGNSA. CDR3 bases: TGTGCCAGCGGCTTGGAGGGGATCTCTGGGGCCAACGTCCTGACTTTC. Amino acids: CASGLEGISGANVLTF.

The genes are TRBV2 and TRBJ2-5, with TRBD2 as a possible D gene (5 bases). The CDR3 runs 11 residues. CDR1 and CDR2 from the germline V gene are SNHLY and FYNNEI. Trimming took off 7 bases at V and 7 bases at J, with 10 bases between the two ends. The CDR3 here is CASNAGGTQYF. The CDR3, as DNA: TGTGCCAGCAACGCGGGTGGGACCCAGTACTTC.

CDR3 DNA sequence: TGCGCCAGCAGACGTAGCACGTTCGACAGGGGCGGGTTCTACGAGCAGTACTTC. Amino acids: CASRRSTFDRGGFYEQYF. This chain joins TRBV5-1 and TRBJ2-7, with 8 bases aligning to TRBD1. The CDR3 contains 18 residues. Germline V gene data show CDR1 as SGHRS and CDR2 as YFSETQ. V lost 5 bases to trimming and J lost 3 bases; unmatched junction nucleotides: 19.

Regarding this clone: Distinct nucleotide sequences in the sample also encode this CDR3. The gene calls are TRBV30 and TRBJ1-1; D is unclear. The CDR3 is 13 residues long. Trimming cost V 0 bases and J 1 base, with 6 bases left between them. Germline-derived CDR1 and CDR2 are GTSNPN and SVGIG (reference sequence). CDR3 DNA sequence: TGTGCCTGGAGTGTACTAGGGAACACTGAAGCTTTCTTT. It is translated as CAWSVLGNTEAFF. The whole variable domain, filled in from reference TRBV30 and TRBJ1-1, reads SQTIHQWPATLVQPVGSPLSLECTVEGTSNPNLYWYRQAAGRGLQLLFYSVGIGQISSEVPQNLSASRPQDRQFILSSKKLLLSDSGFYLCAWSVLGNTEAFFGQGTRLTVV.

This clone was counted once. This chain uses TRBV12-3 or TRBV12-4 with TRBJ1-2; D is possibly TRBD1 (5 bases). The CDR3 loop spans 13 amino acids. Trimming removed 5 bases at V and 8 bases at J, with 15 bases between. CDR3 sequence (DNA): TGTGCCAGCAGTCCCCTGCCAGGGCGAGGCTACACCTTC. This codes for CASSPLPGRGYTF.

As to this clone: Other DNA sequences in the sample encode the same CDR3. The rearrangement uses TRBV30 and TRBJ1-4; 10 nucleotides line up with TRBD1. CDR3 length: 14 amino acids. Germline loops: CDR1 GTSNPN, CDR2 SVGIG (reference sequence). The V gene end was trimmed by 3 bases and the J gene end by 6 bases; junction bases not matched to a gene: 4. CDR3 protein: CAWSGGQGYEKLFF. For the CDR3, the DNA is TGTGCCTGGAGCGGGGGACAGGGGTATGAAAAACTGTTTTTT.